This entry lists 24 T cell receptor beta chains sequenced from one sample in a study of PD-1 blockade in classical Hodgkin lymphoma (TCRdb year 2020). According to the study, the label for this sample's time point signals: newly diagnosed, previously untreated cHL patient sample. A Miltenyi CD4+ T cell isolation kit was used for magnetic negative selection to purify CD4+ T cells from thawed PBMCs. Receptor libraries were prepared by the immunoSEQ multiplex PCR assay. TCRdb mirrors the immuneACCESS table, restricted to in-frame sequences. Some clones are absent from its copies; in checked studies, under half trace to an unresolved V gene, and the reason for the others is unknown. Within this sample are roughly 16,000 clones, with 92% of them counted one time only. Of the sample, 0.51% is held by the ten largest clones. The specimen sequenced was CD4+ T cells from blood. The receptors originated from a human donor with classical Hodgkin lymphoma.

Here the CDR3 reads CASSEGNTEAFF. CDR3 in DNA: TGCGCCAGCAGCGAAGGAAACACTGAAGCTTTCTTT. This chain links TRBV5-1 with TRBJ1-1; D is ambiguous. This CDR3 comprises 12 residues. Germline V gives CDR1 SGHRS, CDR2 YFSETQ. The germline V and J ends were trimmed by 4 bases and 2 bases, with 6 bases remaining between them.

The V gene is TRBV2, the J gene TRBJ1-3; D ambiguous. Germline CDR1 is SNHLY and CDR2 is FYNNEI. The V end was cut by 7 bases, the J end by 3 bases, with 7 bases between. The CDR3 sequence is 12 residues long. CDR3 region: CASTSHGNTIYF. CDR3 DNA: TGTGCCAGCACCAGCCATGGAAACACCATATATTTT.

The genes are TRBV7-8 and TRBJ2-4; the D call may be TRBD1 or TRBD2 (5 bases each). V lost 5 bases to trimming and J lost 7 bases, with 18 bases between them. CDR1 is SGHVS, CDR2 FQNEAQ, per germline. The CDR3 is 15 amino acids. The CDR3 protein is CASSGDAFVGNIQYF. The CDR3 coding sequence is TGTGCCAGCAGCGGGGACGCCTTTGTAGGGAACATTCAGTACTTC.

This clone was observed once. The chain joins TRBV5-4 to TRBJ2-1; 12 nucleotides align to TRBD1. The germline CDR1 and CDR2 sequences are SGHNT and YYREEE (reference sequence). The V segment lost 4 bases and the J segment 6 bases; nucleotides outside the gene matches: 5. The length of the CDR3 is 15 residues. The CDR3 DNA reads TGTGCCAGCAGCCTCGGGGACAGGGGGCGCAATGAGCAGTTCTTC. It encodes CASSLGDRGRNEQFF.

A single count supports this clone. The chain combines TRBV4-1 with TRBJ2-1, with TRBD2 matching 8 bases. The CDR3 has 17 amino acids. From germline, CDR1 is MGHRA and CDR2 YSYEKL. The V and J ends lost 0 bases and 0 bases, in that order; junction bases with no gene match: 4. The CDR3 nucleotides are TGCGCCAGCAGCCAAGATGGGCTAGCGGGCTCCTACAATGAGCAGTTCTTC. It yields the protein CASSQDGLAGSYNEQFF.

The V call is TRBV4-1, the J call TRBJ2-4; possible D gene TRBD2, 5 bases. The CDR3 covers 11 residues. V dropped 1 base and J dropped 16 bases, with 11 bases sitting between them. CDR1 and CDR2 (germline): MGHRA, YSYEKL. CDR3 protein: CASSQGGLKYF. DNA for the CDR3: TGCGCCAGCAGCCAAGGAGGGCTCAAATACTTC.

V is TRBV9 and J is TRBJ1-3; maybe TRBD1 (5 bases). CDR1 is SGDLS, CDR2 YYNGEE, per germline. This CDR3 has 15 residues. V was trimmed by 7 bases and J by 0 bases, leaving 14 bases between them. The CDR3 DNA follows: TGTGCCAGCGATCCGGGGGGAGCCTCTGGAAACACCATATATTTT. Translating it yields CASDPGGASGNTIYF.

The chain combines TRBV4-2 with TRBJ1-1, with D perhaps TRBD1 (5 bases). Deletions cut 3 bases from V and 5 bases from J, with 10 bases between. This CDR3 spans 13 amino acids. Germline assignment: CDR1 LGHNA and CDR2 YNFKEQ. The CDR3 bases are TGTGCCAGCAGCCACGGGGGGGGGACTGAAGCTTTCTTT. Its protein is CASSHGGGTEAFF.

This chain links TRBV6-1 with TRBJ2-2; D gene unclear. Germline CDR1 and CDR2: MNHNS and SASEGT. V was shortened by 4 bases and J by 3 bases, with 12 bases between the two germline ends. This CDR3 contains 15 residues. CDR3: CASSVVIAHTGELFF. The DNA for the CDR3 is TGTGCCAGCAGTGTAGTAATTGCCCACACCGGGGAGCTGTTTTTT.

DNA of the CDR3: TGTGCCAGTGGGTTGAGGGAACAGGGTCGGGGTACGCAGTATTTT. Translation gives CASGLREQGRGTQYF. The chain has TRBV2 and TRBJ2-3, with a possible D match to TRBD1 (6 bases). The germline V gene has CDR1 SNHLY and CDR2 FYNNEI. This CDR3 has 15 amino acids. V dropped 9 bases and J dropped 8 bases, with 24 bases sitting between them.

The chain uses TRBV7-1 and TRBJ2-5; 9 bases fit TRBD1. TRBV7-1 is reported as an ORF; its role is uncertain. The CDR3 is 16 amino acids. Unmatched junction bases numbered 7, after V lost 4 bases and J lost 1 base. This CDR3 reads CASSFSGTGIQETQYF. The CDR3 DNA reads as TGTGCCAGCAGCTTTTCCGGGACAGGGATCCAAGAGACCCAGTACTTC.

This chain connects TRBV15 to TRBJ2-3; a possible D gene is TRBD1 (6 bases). The V gene lost 2 bases and the J gene lost 4 bases, with 16 bases spanning the gap. The CDR3 loop spans 16 amino acids. The germline V gene has CDR1 LNHNV and CDR2 YYDKDF (reference sequence). The CDR3 spells CATSRLSGTPSDTQYF. For the CDR3, the DNA is TGTGCCACCAGCAGATTGTCCGGGACACCTTCAGATACGCAGTATTTT.

V is TRBV2 and J is TRBJ1-6; perhaps TRBD1 as D (5 bases). This CDR3 comprises 14 residues. CDR1 is SNHLY, CDR2 FYNNEI, per germline. V lost 4 bases and J 7 bases, leaving 11 bases between the germline ends. CDR3 DNA sequence: TGTGCCAGCAGTGTAGACAGCACCAATTCACCCCTCCACTTT. Protein: CASSVDSTNSPLHF.

This sequence joins TRBV9 and TRBJ2-3; D not resolved. Germline V lookup: CDR1 SGDLS, CDR2 YYNGEE. Trimming left V 0 bases short and J 2 bases short, with 7 bases between. The CDR3 loop spans 14 amino acids. The CDR3 loop is CASSVEALTDTQYF. The CDR3 DNA is TGTGCCAGCAGCGTAGAAGCACTCACAGATACGCAGTATTTT.

The rearrangement uses TRBV19 and TRBJ2-2; TRBD1 matches 10 bases. This CDR3 comprises 16 residues. CDR1 and CDR2 (germline): LNHDA, SQIVND (reference sequence). V was pared by 3 bases and J by 6 bases, with 7 bases of the junction left unmatched. The CDR3 bases are TGTGCCAGTAGTATCCCAACCGGGACAGGGGCCGGGGAGCTGTTTTTT. Its translation is CASSIPTGTGAGELFF.

The chain couples TRBV19 to TRBJ1-1, with 8 bases fitting TRBD1. The CDR3 sequence is 15 residues long. V shed 5 bases and J 2 bases; nucleotides not matched to a gene: 7. Per the germline V gene, CDR1 is LNHDA and CDR2 is SQIVND (reference sequence). In DNA form, the CDR3 reads TGTGCCAGTAGTGGACCGGGACAGGTAAACACTGAAGCTTTCTTT. It encodes CASSGPGQVNTEAFF.

The chain recombines TRBV5-5 with TRBJ2-7, with 12 bases matching TRBD2. Unmatched junction bases numbered 1, after V lost 4 bases and J lost 2 bases. The CDR3 has 14 amino acids. The germline CDR1 and CDR2 sequences are SGHKS and YYEKEE (reference sequence). The CDR3 DNA sequence: TGTGCCAGCAGCCGGACTAGCGGGACCTACGAGCAGTACTTC. Its protein is CASSRTSGTYEQYF. The whole variable domain, remainder taken from reference TRBV5-5 and TRBJ2-7, is DAGVTQSPTHLIKTRGQQVTLRCSPISGHKSVSWYQQVLGQGPQFIFQYYEKEERGRGNFPDRFSARQFPNYSSELNVNALLLGDSALYLCASSRTSGTYEQYFGPGTRLTVT.

The chain combines TRBV5-1 with TRBJ2-5, with TRBD1 matching 8 bases. After removal of 6 bases from V and 1 base from J, the junction contained 5 bases not matched to a gene. The CDR3 is 14 residues long. The V gene's germline CDR1 is SGHRS and CDR2 YFSETQ. Written as DNA, the CDR3 is TGCGCCAGCAAGTTGGGACAGGTCCAAGAGACCCAGTACTTC. It translates to CASKLGQVQETQYF.

The V and J genes are TRBV7-2 and TRBJ2-7, with D unclear. The V end was cut by 5 bases, the J end by 5 bases, with 10 bases between. Germline loops: CDR1 SGHTA, CDR2 FQGNSA. This CDR3 region has 12 residues. The CDR3 loop reads CASSPPFNEQYF. The CDR3 nucleotides read TGTGCCAGCAGCCCCCCGTTTAACGAGCAGTACTTC.

The chain combines TRBV10-3 with TRBJ2-3; 7 nucleotides line up with TRBD2. After removal of 6 bases from V and 5 bases from J, the junction contained 8 bases not matched to a gene. The CDR3 sequence is 14 residues long. Germline CDR1 is ENHRY and CDR2 is SYGVKD. CDR3 amino acids: CAIRWGGGVDTQYF. CDR3 nucleotides: TGTGCCATCAGATGGGGGGGAGGGGTAGATACGCAGTATTTT.

V gene TRBV30 combines with J gene TRBJ2-3, with D unresolved. The CDR3 sequence is 13 residues long. V was pared by 0 bases and J by 0 bases, with 4 bases between. CDR1 is GTSNPN, CDR2 SVGIG, per germline (reference sequence). The CDR3 DNA is TGTGCCTGGAGTGTGCGAAGCACAGATACGCAGTATTTT. It yields the protein CAWSVRSTDTQYF. Complete variable domain (other parts from reference TRBV30 and TRBJ2-3): SQTIHQWPATLVQPVGSPLSLECTVEGTSNPNLYWYRQAAGRGLQLLFYSVGIGQISSEVPQNLSASRPQDRQFILSSKKLLLSDSGFYLCAWSVRSTDTQYFGPGTRLTVL.

This clone has only one observation. The chain employs TRBV27 and TRBJ1-5; D remains ambiguous. The CDR3 runs 14 residues. The germline V gene has CDR1 MNHEY and CDR2 SMNVEV (reference sequence). Trimming removed 3 bases at V and 0 bases at J, with 6 bases between. In nucleotides, the CDR3 is TGTGCCAGCAGTTTTTTAGATAGCAATCAGCCCCAGCATTTT. It translates to CASSFLDSNQPQHF.

This clone was seen once. This chain connects TRBV19 to TRBJ2-5; the D is unclear. Trimming stripped 0 bases from V and 3 bases from J, with 8 bases between. Germline lookup yields CDR1 LNHDA and CDR2 SQIVND (reference sequence). The CDR3 runs 14 residues. This CDR3 is CASSIDGSEETQYF. The DNA of the CDR3 is TGTGCCAGTAGTATAGATGGCAGCGAAGAGACCCAGTACTTC.

This rearrangement joins TRBV27 to TRBJ1-1; D is unresolved. V shed 3 bases and J shed 4 bases, with 9 bases lying between them. Germline lookup yields CDR1 MNHEY and CDR2 SMNVEV (reference sequence). There are 13 residues in the CDR3. Here the CDR3 DNA reads TGTGCCAGCAGTTTTAGGGTTACCACTGAAGCTTTCTTT. This encodes CASSFRVTTEAFF.